This T cell receptor (beta chain) was identified during a study of OX40 agonist ivuxolimab in advanced cancers. Per the germline V gene, CDR1 is SGHNT and CDR2 is YENEEA. There are 13 residues in the CDR3. V was shortened by 5 bases and J by 1 base, with 8 bases between the two germline ends. The method was immunoSEQ multiplex PCR; TCRdb's version includes in-frame clones alone and lacks a portion of them. The profile shows 58,000 or so clones, around 78% of them singletons. Patients with a history of autoimmune disease or on systemic immunosuppression were excluded. This clonotype originated in an adult with an advanced solid tumor such as melanoma, head and neck, liver or kidney cancer. The V and J genes are TRBV11-3 and TRBJ1-1; D not certain. Sequencing was performed on CD4+ or CD8+ T cells sorted from blood, taken in a trial of the OX40 agonist ivuxolimab. The CDR3 region has the DNA TGTGCCAGCAGCCTAGGGCCGAACACTGAAGCTTTCTTT. Translating gives CASSLGPNTEAFF.